This TCR beta chain comes out of a study of response to subunit inactivated influenza vaccine (dated by TCRdb to 2017 to 2018). For the study in its entirety: Deep quantitative T cell receptor repertoire profiling was used in the study to track responses to a trivalent subunit inactivated influenza vaccine. What the research found in general, with its limitations: The authors suggested that each seasonal influenza vaccination may recruit only a limited number of new T cells.

CDR3 length: 15 amino acids, cysteine to phenylalanine. The entry retains the CDR3 DNA only, 45 bases that are in frame from base 1. V is shortened by 0 bases, J by 3 bases, and the region joining them spans 12 bases. The germline V gene specifies SGHAT as CDR1 and FQNNGV as CDR2. With regard to this clonotype: It lacks a known antigen. Base qualities are not recorded, but no much larger clone differs from it by a single base.

The receptor library was made with RT-PCR. Sequencer: Illumina HiSeq 2500. TCRdb passed the public sequencing reads through fastp at Q25 and MiXCR, retaining productive beta sequences. One record per CDR3 amino acid sequence lists the most common genes and DNA. Here the sample has 650,000 to 800,000 distinct CDR3 sequences; more than 11% occur a single time. The top ten clonotypes cover 6.5% to 8.5% of the sample. The clonotype was recovered from a man aged 50 to 60 who received an inactivated influenza vaccine. Donor details come from another sample of the same person, matched by shared clones. Here the chain combines TRBV11-2 and TRBJ2-7; 6 matching bases give a weak D call of TRBD2. The sequencing used PBMCs from blood, collected around two weeks before vaccination. The nucleotide sequence reads TGTGCCAGCAGCTTAGATTGGGCGGGGTACTACGAGCAGTACTTC. This sequence encodes CASSLDWAGYYEQYF.